Sequencing of this T cell receptor (beta chain) was carried out in a study of cytomegalovirus exposure and HLA in healthy donors. PCR used 60 Vbeta primers and 13 Jbeta primers. Profiling relied on immunoSEQ multiplex PCR, and the TCRdb table lists in-frame clones only, not all of them. The repertoire holds around 110,000 clones, with roughly 82% as singletons. This clone came up once. The CDR3 runs to 13 residues. From germline, CDR1 is WNHNN and CDR2 SYGVQD (reference sequence). Trimming cost V 5 bases and J 0 bases, with 7 bases left between them. The sample consisted of PBMCs. The chain uses TRBV10-1 and TRBJ1-2; possible D gene TRBD1, 5 bases. This TCR was sampled from a man aged 50 or older in good health and CMV-seronegative. The CDR3: CASSSGANYGYTF. The CDR3 DNA reads TGCGCCAGCAGTTCGGGGGCTAACTATGGCTACACCTTC.